This T cell receptor (beta chain) was sequenced in a study of T cell responses to AZD1222 COVID-19 vaccine. The wider study: Whether given at about 4 or about 12 weeks, second doses were pooled. Notes on the study in general: Regions 160-218 and 743-854 held dominance among vaccine-associated CD4 TCRs, which spanned spike. Samples come after the peak T cell response, not at day 14.

The V end was cut by 0 bases, the J end by 3 bases, with 6 bases between. Germline lookup yields CDR1 SGHRS and CDR2 YFSETQ. The length of the CDR3 is 13 residues. Points on this clone: Antigen specificity is unknown.

Data came from immunoSEQ multiplex PCR; TCRdb stores just in-frame clones and leaves some out. The profile shows over 90,000 clones, around 87% of them singletons. The chain links TRBV5-1 to TRBJ2-5; D is uncertain. This clonotype was sampled from an adult in good health. Sequencing was performed on peripheral blood, taken on day 0 of AZD1222 vaccination. In nucleotides, the CDR3 is TGCGCCAGCAGCTTGGGAAGGGAAGAGACCCAGTACTTC. It specifies CASSLGREETQYF.